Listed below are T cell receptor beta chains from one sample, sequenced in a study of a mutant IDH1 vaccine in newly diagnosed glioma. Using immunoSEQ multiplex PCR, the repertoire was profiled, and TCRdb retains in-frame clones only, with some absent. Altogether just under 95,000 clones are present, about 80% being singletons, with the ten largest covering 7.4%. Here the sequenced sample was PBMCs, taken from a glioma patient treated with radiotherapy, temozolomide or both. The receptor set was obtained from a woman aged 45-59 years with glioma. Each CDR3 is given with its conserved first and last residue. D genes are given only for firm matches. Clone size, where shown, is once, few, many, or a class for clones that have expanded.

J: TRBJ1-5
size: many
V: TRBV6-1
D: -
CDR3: CASSEGGFPNQPQHF
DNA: TGTGCCAGCAGTGAGGGGGGGTTCCCCAATCAGCCCCAGCATTTT

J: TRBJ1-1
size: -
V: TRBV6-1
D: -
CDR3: CASSEKTNTEAFF
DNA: TGTGCCAGCAGTGAAAAAACGAACACTGAAGCTTTCTTT

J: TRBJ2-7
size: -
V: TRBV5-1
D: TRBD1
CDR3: CASSPGQGWVYEQYF
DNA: TGCGCCAGCAGCCCCGGACAGGGCTGGGTTTACGAGCAGTACTTC

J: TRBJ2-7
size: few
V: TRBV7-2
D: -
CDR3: CASRDQGSEQYF
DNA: TGTGCCAGCAGGGACCAGGGAAGCGAGCAGTACTTC

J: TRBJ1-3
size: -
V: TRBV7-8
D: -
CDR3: CASSRLVISGNTIYF
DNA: TGTGCCAGCAGTCGACTGGTCATCTCTGGAAACACCATATATTTT

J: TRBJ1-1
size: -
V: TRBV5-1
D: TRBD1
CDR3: CASKAGGVAEAFF
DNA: TGCGCCAGCAAGGCAGGGGGCGTTGCTGAAGCTTTCTTT

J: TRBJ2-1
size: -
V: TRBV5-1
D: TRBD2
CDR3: CASSSDPGLAKFF
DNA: TGCGCCAGCAGCTCAGATCCGGGACTAGCAAAGTTCTTC

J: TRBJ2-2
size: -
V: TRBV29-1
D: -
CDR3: CSVDGGNTGELFF
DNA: TGCAGCGTTGACGGGGGCAACACCGGGGAGCTGTTTTTT

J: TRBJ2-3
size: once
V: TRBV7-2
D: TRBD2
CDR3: CASSLVGSGGWDTQYF
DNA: TGTGCCAGCAGCTTAGTAGGTAGCGGGGGTTGGGATACGCAGTATTTT

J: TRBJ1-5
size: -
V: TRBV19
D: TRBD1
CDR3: CASSSTGSNQPQHF
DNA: TGTGCCAGTAGTTCGACAGGGAGCAATCAGCCCCAGCATTTT

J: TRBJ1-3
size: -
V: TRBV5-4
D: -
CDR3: CASSLADFSDTIYF
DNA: TGTGCCAGCAGCTTGGCGGACTTTTCGGACACCATATATTTT

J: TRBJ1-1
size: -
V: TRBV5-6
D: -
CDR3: CASSLEGNTEAFF
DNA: TGTGCCAGCAGCTTGGAGGGGAACACTGAAGCTTTCTTT

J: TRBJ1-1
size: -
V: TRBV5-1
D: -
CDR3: CASSLDQDTEAFF
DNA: TGCGCCAGCAGCTTAGATCAAGACACTGAAGCTTTCTTT

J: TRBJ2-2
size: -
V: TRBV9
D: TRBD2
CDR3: CASSVSSGGATGELFF
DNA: TGTGCCAGCAGCGTATCCAGCGGGGGGGCCACCGGGGAGCTGTTTTTT

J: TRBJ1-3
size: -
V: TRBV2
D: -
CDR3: CASQSLPPSSTIYF
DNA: TGTGCCAGCCAAAGCCTACCGCCTTCCTCCACCATATATTTT

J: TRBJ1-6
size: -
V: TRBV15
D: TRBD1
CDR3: CATSPGGVNSPLHF
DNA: TGTGCCACTTCGCCAGGGGGCGTTAATTCACCCCTCCACTTT

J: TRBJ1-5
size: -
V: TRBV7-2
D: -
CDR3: CASSQQQGVNQPQHF
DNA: TGTGCCAGCAGCCAACAACAGGGTGTCAATCAGCCCCAGCATTTT

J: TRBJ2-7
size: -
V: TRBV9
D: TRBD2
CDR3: CASSVGLAGGSVPYEQYF
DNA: TGTGCCAGCAGCGTAGGACTAGCGGGGGGCTCTGTGCCCTACGAGCAGTACTTC

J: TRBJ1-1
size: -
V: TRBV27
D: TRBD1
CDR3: CASSPDRAHTEAFF
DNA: TGTGCCAGCAGCCCGGACAGGGCCCACACTGAAGCTTTCTTT

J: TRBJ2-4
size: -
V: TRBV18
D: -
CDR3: CASSPAGQPKNIQYF
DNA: TGTGCCAGCTCCCCCGCAGGGCAACCGAAAAACATTCAGTACTTC

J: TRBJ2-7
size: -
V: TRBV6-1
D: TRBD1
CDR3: CASSATTGKGEQYF
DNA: TGTGCCAGCAGTGCTACGACAGGGAAGGGCGAGCAGTACTTC

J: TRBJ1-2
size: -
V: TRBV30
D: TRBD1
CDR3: CAWSVGTGLGGYTF
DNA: TGTGCCTGGAGCGTCGGGACAGGGTTAGGGGGCTACACCTTC